Below, one TCR beta chain is given with its context. Which antigen it targets is not known. Per-nucleotide qualities are absent, and no much larger clonotype sits a single base away. This entry comes from a study of post-analysis software for immune sequencing data (dated by TCRdb to between 2015 and 2016). In the study overall: Recorded disease courses included relapsing-remitting, secondary progressive and progressive-relapsing multiple sclerosis, with some patients lacking subtype annotation. The multiple sclerosis patient repertoires were compared with 10 to 12 previously published healthy control repertoires from donors aged about 6 to 26 years. A subset of samples was prepared in parallel using single-end sample barcoding, then pooled and co-amplified after Illumina adapter ligation.

The library came from PCR. Sequenced on an Illumina HiSeq 2500. To reduce PCR and sequencing biases, unique molecular identifiers were incorporated into the TCR beta cDNA libraries. Every 1 to 10 million input T cells yielded approximately 500,000 cDNA molecules, meaning each molecule approximated one T cell. The patient libraries were prepared and sequenced using the same protocol as the earlier healthy control dataset. Samples belonging to the same batch were prepared together, multiplexed and sequenced on a shared HiSeq lane. As for the authors' bioinformatics: Raw barcoded reads were processed with MIGEC, and single-read molecular identifier groups were discarded before consensus assembly and CDR3 extraction. Clonotype tables were post-analysed with VDJtools, and diversity was normalized by down-sampling all datasets to the smallest sample size. To correct batch-related cross-sample contamination, repertoire overlap clustering matched CDR3 amino acid sequences but not nucleotide sequences. TCRdb trimmed public reads at Q25 via fastp, called clones via MiXCR and kept in-frame beta chains. All rows with the same CDR3 protein become a single entry with the most common DNA and genes. The V and J calls were not made by the authors but by TCRdb's processing. The sample records approximately 770,000 distinct CDR3 sequences, about 43% of which are singletons. Of the sample, roughly 4.5% is held by the ten largest clones.

To demonstrate the VDJtools post-analysis software, TCR beta repertoires were profiled from the peripheral blood of 13 young patients with multiple sclerosis. The multiple sclerosis patients were children and adolescents ranging in age from roughly 6 to 16 years. The junction carries 17 bases between V and J, which are trimmed by 1 base and 4 bases respectively. The CDR3 spans 16 residues, from the cysteine through the phenylalanine. Only the CDR3 part of the read is kept: 48 bases, read in frame from the first base. According to the germline V gene (reference sequence), CDR1 reads DFQATT and CDR2 reads SNEGSKA. The investigation overall reported the following: The multiple sclerosis patient group was slightly younger than the control group. Normalized Chao1 diversity was significantly lower in multiple sclerosis patients than controls, suggesting substantial peripheral T-cell clonal expansion. Several TRBV segments, including TRBV5-6, TRBV5-1 and TRBV20-1, were significantly more frequent in patients than controls. Direct clustering with F measure revealed strong co-clustering of samples prepared in the same batch, which led to a batch-effect correction.

The sample consisted of blood. The source of this sequence is a girl aged 10 to 17 with multiple sclerosis. This chain joins TRBV20-1 to TRBJ2-1; the D gene is unclear. The CDR3: CSARVFGLVGYNEQFF. The DNA reads TGCAGTGCTAGAGTCTTTGGGCTAGTGGGTTACAATGAGCAGTTCTTC.